This entry concerns a single T cell receptor beta chain. As yet, its antigen is unknown. This entry belongs to a study of shared clonotypes between healthy human individuals. Study-wide points: The donor pool, a small one, limited the genetic and exposure-history diversity represented.

CDR3 length equals 13 residues. Germline V CDR1 and CDR2: SGHVS, FQNEAQ. V was trimmed by 3 bases and J by 5 bases, leaving 10 bases between them. The repertoire was sequenced with immunoSEQ multiplex PCR; TCRdb's copy has only in-frame clones and lacks some. The repertoire holds a few hundred thousand clones, 50% to 75% seen once, with 11% in the top ten. The sequence came from a man younger than 45 in good health. The chain uses TRBV7-8 and TRBJ1-1; D not resolved. The sample taken for sequencing was memory CD4+ T cells sorted from blood. Subset noted: CD45RA-negative fraction. The CDR3 sequence: CASSFSGRTEAFF. Here the CDR3 DNA reads TGTGCCAGCAGCTTTTCGGGGAGGACTGAAGCTTTCTTT.